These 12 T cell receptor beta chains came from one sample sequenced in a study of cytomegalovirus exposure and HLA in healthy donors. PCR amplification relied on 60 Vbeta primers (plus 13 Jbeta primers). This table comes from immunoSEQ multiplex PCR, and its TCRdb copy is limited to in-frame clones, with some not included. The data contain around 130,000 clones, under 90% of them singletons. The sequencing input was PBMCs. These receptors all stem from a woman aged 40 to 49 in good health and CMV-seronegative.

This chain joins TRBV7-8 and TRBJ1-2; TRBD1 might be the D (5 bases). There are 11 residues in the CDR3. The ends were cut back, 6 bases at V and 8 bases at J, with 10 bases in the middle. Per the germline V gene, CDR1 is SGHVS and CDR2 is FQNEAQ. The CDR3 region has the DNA TGTGCCAGCAGTTCCCCAGGGGGCTACACCTTC. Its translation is CASSSPGGYTF. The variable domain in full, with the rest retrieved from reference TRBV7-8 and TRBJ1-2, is GAGVSQSPRYKVAKRGQDVALRCDPISGHVSLFWYQQALGQGPEFLTYFQNEAQLDKSGLPSDRFFAERPEGSVSTLKIQRTQQEDSAVYLCASSSPGGYTFGSGTRLTVV.

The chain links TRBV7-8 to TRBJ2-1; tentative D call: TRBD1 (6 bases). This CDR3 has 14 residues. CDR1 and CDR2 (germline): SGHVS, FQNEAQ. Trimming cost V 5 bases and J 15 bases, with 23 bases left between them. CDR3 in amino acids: CASSPGFGTQKRFF. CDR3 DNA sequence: TGTGCCAGCAGCCCGGGGTTCGGGACACAAAAACGGTTCTTC.

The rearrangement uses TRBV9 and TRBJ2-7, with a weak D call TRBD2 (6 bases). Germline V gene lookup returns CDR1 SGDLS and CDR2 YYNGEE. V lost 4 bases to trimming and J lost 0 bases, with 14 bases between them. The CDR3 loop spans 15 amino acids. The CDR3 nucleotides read TGTGCCAGCAGCCCTACTAGCCACAGCTCCTACGAGCAGTACTTC. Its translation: CASSPTSHSSYEQYF.

CDR3 loop: CASSLISGSGTGELFF. The CDR3, as DNA: TGCGCCAGCAGCTTGATTTCGGGGTCGGGGACCGGGGAGCTGTTTTTT. This chain links TRBV5-1 with TRBJ2-2; a possible D gene is TRBD2 (5 bases). CDR3 length: 16 amino acids. The V and J ends lost 1 base and 5 bases respectively, with 15 bases between them. Germline loops: CDR1 SGHRS, CDR2 YFSETQ.

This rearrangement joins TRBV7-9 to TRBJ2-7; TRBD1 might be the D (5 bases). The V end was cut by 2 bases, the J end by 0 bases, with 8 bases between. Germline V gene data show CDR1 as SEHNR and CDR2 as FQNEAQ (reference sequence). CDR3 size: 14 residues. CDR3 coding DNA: TGTGCCAGCAGCTTACAGGGCCCCTCCTACGAGCAGTACTTC. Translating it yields CASSLQGPSYEQYF.

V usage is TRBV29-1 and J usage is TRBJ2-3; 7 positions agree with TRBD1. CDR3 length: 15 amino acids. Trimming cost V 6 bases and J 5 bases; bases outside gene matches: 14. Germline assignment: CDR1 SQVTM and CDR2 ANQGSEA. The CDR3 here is CSVVESGGFRDTQYF. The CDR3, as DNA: TGCAGCGTCGTGGAGTCAGGGGGATTCAGAGATACGCAGTATTTT.

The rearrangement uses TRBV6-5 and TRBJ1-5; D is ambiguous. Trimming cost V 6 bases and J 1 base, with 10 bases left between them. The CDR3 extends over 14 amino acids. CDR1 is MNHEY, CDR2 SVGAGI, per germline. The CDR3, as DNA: TGTGCCAGCAGCGCAGGTACCAGCAATCAGCCCCAGCATTTT. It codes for CASSAGTSNQPQHF.

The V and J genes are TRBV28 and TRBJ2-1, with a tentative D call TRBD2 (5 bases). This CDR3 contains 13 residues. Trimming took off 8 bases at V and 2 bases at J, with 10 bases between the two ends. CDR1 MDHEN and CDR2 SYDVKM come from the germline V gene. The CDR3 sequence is CASARRAYNEQFF. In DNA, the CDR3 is TGTGCCAGCGCCCGGCGGGCCTACAATGAGCAGTTCTTC.

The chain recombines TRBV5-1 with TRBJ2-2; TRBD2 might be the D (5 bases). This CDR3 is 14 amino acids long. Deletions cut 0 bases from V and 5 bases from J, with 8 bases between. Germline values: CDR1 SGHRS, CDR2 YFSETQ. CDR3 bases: TGCGCCAGCAGCTTGGGAGGACTTACCGGGGAGCTGTTTTTT. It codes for CASSLGGLTGELFF.

The DNA for the CDR3 is TGTGCCAGCAGCAAGACAGGGATGGGAACAGATACGCAGTATTTT. Its protein is CASSKTGMGTDTQYF. V usage is TRBV9 and J usage is TRBJ2-3; 7 nucleotides line up with TRBD1. The CDR3 consists of 15 residues. The germline V gene encodes CDR1 SGDLS and CDR2 YYNGEE. V was pared by 4 bases and J by 3 bases, with 8 bases of the junction left unmatched.

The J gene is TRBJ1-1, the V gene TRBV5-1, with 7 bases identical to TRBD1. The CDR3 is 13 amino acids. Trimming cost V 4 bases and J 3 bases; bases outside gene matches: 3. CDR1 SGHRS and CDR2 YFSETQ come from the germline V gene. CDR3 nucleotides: TGCGCCAGCAGCCCTACAGGGGACACTGAAGCTTTCTTT. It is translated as CASSPTGDTEAFF.

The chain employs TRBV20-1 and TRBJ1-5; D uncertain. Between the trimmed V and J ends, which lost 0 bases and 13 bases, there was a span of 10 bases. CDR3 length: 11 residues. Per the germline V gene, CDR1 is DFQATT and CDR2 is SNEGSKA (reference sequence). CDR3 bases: TGCAGTGCTAGAGACGACACCCGACAGCATTTT. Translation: CSARDDTRQHF.